Listed below are T cell receptor beta chains from one sample, sequenced in a study of T cells expressing NK-cell markers. TCRdb re-called the 5' RACE reads, yielding one record per CDR3 amino acid sequence without DNA. This sample contains over 100,000 distinct CDR3 sequences. Source material: blood T cells: a sorted CD56 or NKG2C T cell subset, CD4+ or CD8+ T cells, or bulk PBMC T cells (not recorded which). The source is a woman aged 18-70 years in good health. Both conserved end residues are part of each CDR3.

V	J	CDR3
TRBV7-9	TRBJ2-7	CASSPLDQSYEQYF
TRBV30	TRBJ2-2	CAWANTPGGGELFF
TRBV3-1	TRBJ2-1	CASSQLVSGIRRNRDNEQFF
TRBV6-5	TRBJ2-5	CASSYGAARETQYF
TRBV28	TRBJ2-7	CASGERSYEQYF
TRBV7-9	TRBJ1-6	CASSSTGNGDSPLHF
TRBV12-3/TRBV12-4	TRBJ1-6	CATSTGGSPLHF
TRBV19	TRBJ1-1	CASSMLGNGAFF
TRBV9	TRBJ2-2	CASSVGTGDGELFF
TRBV4-3	TRBJ1-4	CASSQEDSGQGGEKLFF
TRBV7-9	TRBJ2-7	CASSPPGGSYEQYF